This T cell receptor beta chain emerged from a study of PD-1 blockade in classical Hodgkin lymphoma. Generated by immunoSEQ multiplex PCR, the TCRdb table keeps only in-frame clones and is missing some. The repertoire includes tens of thousands of clones, roughly 80% of them detected once, and about 15% sits in the top ten. The CDR3 runs to 13 residues. In germline, CDR1 is SGHRS, CDR2 YFSETQ. The ends were cut back, 5 bases at V and 5 bases at J, with 13 bases in the middle. Every patient experienced relapse after autologous stem cell transplantation, and brentuximab vedotin exposure varied. In this sample, this clone is medium-sized. What it recognizes is unknown. Notes on the study in general: Differences between repertoires have undefined causes, possibly disease activity or prior therapy.

The clonotype was recovered from a human donor with classical Hodgkin lymphoma. The sequences come from peripheral blood mononuclear cells (PBMCs), collected before the second cycle of nivolumab. J is TRBJ1-1 and V is TRBV5-1; unclear D gene. DNA for the CDR3: TGCGCCAGCAGTCGGGAGGGAGAGACTGAAGCTTTCTTT. This translates into CASSREGETEAFF.